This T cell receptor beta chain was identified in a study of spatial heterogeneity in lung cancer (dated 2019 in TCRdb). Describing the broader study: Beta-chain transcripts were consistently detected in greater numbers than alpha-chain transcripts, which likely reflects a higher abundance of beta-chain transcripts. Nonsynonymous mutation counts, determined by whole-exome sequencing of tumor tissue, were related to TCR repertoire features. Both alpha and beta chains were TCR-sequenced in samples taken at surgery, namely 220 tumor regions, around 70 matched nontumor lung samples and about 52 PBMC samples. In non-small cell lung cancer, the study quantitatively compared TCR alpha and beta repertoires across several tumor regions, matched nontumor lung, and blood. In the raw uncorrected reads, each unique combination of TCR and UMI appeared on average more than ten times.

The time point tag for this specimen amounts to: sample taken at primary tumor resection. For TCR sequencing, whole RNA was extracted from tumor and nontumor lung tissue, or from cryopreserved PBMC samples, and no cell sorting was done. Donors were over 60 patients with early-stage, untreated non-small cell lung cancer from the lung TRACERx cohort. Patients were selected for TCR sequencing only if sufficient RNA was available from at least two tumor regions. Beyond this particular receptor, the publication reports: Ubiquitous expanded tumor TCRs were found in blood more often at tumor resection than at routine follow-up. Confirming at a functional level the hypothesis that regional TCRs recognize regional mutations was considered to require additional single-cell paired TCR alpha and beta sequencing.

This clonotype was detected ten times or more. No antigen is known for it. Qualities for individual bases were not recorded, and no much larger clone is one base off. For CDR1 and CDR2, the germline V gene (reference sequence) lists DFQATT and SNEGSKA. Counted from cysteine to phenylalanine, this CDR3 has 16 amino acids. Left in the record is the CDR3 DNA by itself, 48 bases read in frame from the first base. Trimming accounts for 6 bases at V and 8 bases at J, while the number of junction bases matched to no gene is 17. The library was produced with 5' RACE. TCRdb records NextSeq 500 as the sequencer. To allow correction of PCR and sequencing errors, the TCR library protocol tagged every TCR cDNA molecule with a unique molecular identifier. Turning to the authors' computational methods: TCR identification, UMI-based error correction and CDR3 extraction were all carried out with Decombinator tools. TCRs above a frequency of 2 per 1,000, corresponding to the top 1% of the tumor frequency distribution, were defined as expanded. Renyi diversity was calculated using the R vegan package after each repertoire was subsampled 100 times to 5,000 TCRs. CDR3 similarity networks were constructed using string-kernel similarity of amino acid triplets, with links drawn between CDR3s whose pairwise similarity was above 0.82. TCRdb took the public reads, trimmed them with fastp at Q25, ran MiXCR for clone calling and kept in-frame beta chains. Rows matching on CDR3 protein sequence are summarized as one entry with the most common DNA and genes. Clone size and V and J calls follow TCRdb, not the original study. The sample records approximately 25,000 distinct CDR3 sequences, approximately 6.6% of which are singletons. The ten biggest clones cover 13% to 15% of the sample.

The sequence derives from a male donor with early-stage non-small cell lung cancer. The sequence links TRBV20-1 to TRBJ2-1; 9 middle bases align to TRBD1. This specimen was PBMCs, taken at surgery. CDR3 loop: CSAQIEGQGNFDEQFF. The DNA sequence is TGCAGTGCACAGATCGAGGGACAGGGTAATTTCGATGAGCAGTTCTTC.